These 22 T cell receptor beta chains share one sample of origin, sequenced in a study of shared clonotypes between healthy human individuals. TCRdb's copy holds only in-frame clones and misses some; the assay was immunoSEQ multiplex PCR. The sample shows millions of clones, roughly 92% of them seen only once. Sequenced input: naive CD4+ T cells sorted from blood. Subset denoted: CD45RA+ positively selected. Receptors were obtained from a man aged 18 to 35 in good health.

The chain joins TRBV4-1 to TRBJ2-7, with D uncertain. Per germline, CDR1 MGHRA and CDR2 YSYEKL. V dropped 4 bases and J dropped 0 bases, with 10 bases sitting between them. The CDR3 sequence is 14 residues long. DNA for the CDR3: TGCGCCAGCAGCCCTACTCCCAGCTCCTACGAGCAGTACTTC. This sequence encodes CASSPTPSSYEQYF.

The chain combines TRBV19 with TRBJ1-5; D remains ambiguous. The germline V gene has CDR1 LNHDA and CDR2 SQIVND (reference sequence). The V gene lost 3 bases and the J gene lost 3 bases, with 3 bases spanning the gap. The CDR3 sequence is 12 residues long. In DNA, the CDR3 is TGTGCCAGTAGTATGCTCAATCAGCCCCAGCATTTT. Translating it yields CASSMLNQPQHF.

V usage is TRBV20-1 and J usage is TRBJ2-5, with D maybe TRBD1 (6 bases). The J call may be mistaken, given a closer DNA end match to TRBJ2-7. The CDR3 covers 11 residues. Looked up from germline, CDR1 is DFQATT and CDR2 is SNEGSKA (reference sequence). CDR3 sequence: CSALDSYEQYF. The DNA for the CDR3 is TGCAGTGCGCTGGACAGCTACGAGCAGTACTTC.

The chain has TRBV9 and TRBJ2-2; 9 nucleotides agree with TRBD1. V shed 6 bases, J shed 7 bases, and the junction held 10 bases outside the gene matches. The length of the CDR3 is 15 residues. Germline assignment: CDR1 SGDLS and CDR2 YYNGEE. The CDR3: CASTRLQGANGELFF. CDR3 DNA: TGTGCCAGCACGAGGCTACAGGGGGCTAACGGGGAGCTGTTTTTT.

The genes are TRBV30 and TRBJ2-7; 8 bases are a match to TRBD2. CDR1 is GTSNPN and CDR2 is SVGIG in the germline V gene (reference sequence). V lost 4 bases to trimming and J lost 10 bases; unmatched junction nucleotides: 15. The CDR3 is 14 residues long. For the CDR3, the DNA is TGTGCCTGGACCCCACTTGTCGCGGGGGGCCCTCAGTACTTC. Translated: CAWTPLVAGGPQYF.

The chain carries TRBV2 and TRBJ2-2; 7 nucleotides line up with TRBD1. The germline V gene encodes CDR1 SNHLY and CDR2 FYNNEI. The CDR3 covers 15 residues. The junction had 11 bases not matched to a gene; V was cut back by 5 bases and J by 8 bases. The CDR3 coding sequence is TGTGCCAGCAGTCTACCGGGACAGCAGCGAGGGGAGCTGTTTTTT. Its protein product is CASSLPGQQRGELFF.

The J gene is TRBJ2-1, the V gene TRBV27; D ambiguous. This CDR3 is built from 12 residues. Germline V CDR1 and CDR2: MNHEY, SMNVEV (reference sequence). Trimming stripped 5 bases from V and 9 bases from J, with 11 bases between. The CDR3 sequence is CASSAIAAEQFF. For the CDR3, the DNA is TGTGCCAGCAGTGCAATAGCCGCTGAGCAGTTCTTC.

The chain combines TRBV7-9 with TRBJ2-7; D is possibly TRBD2 (5 bases). The CDR3 consists of 11 residues. Germline V gene sequence: CDR1 SEHNR, CDR2 FQNEAQ (reference sequence). V was trimmed by 4 bases and J by 5 bases, leaving 6 bases between them. In DNA, the CDR3 is TGTGCCAGCAGCTCTAGCAACGAGCAGTACTTC. Residues: CASSSSNEQYF.

About this clone itself: Within the sample, other DNA sequences also encode this same CDR3. The V and J genes are TRBV19 and TRBJ1-1; 7 bases line up with TRBD1. This CDR3 has 14 residues. Trimming took 3 bases from V and 0 from J; bases not matched to a gene: 1. From germline, CDR1 is LNHDA and CDR2 SQIVND (reference sequence). The CDR3: CASSMGQMNTEAFF. The CDR3, as DNA: TGTGCCAGTAGTATGGGACAGATGAACACTGAAGCTTTCTTT.

This clone was recorded a few times. V usage is TRBV27 and J usage is TRBJ1-5; D gene ambiguous. From germline, CDR1 is MNHEY and CDR2 SMNVEV (reference sequence). This CDR3 has 15 amino acids. V was shortened by 6 bases and J by 1 base, with 13 bases between the two germline ends. CDR3 sequence (DNA): TGTGCCAGCAGGATAAGTCGTGGGAGCAATCAGCCCCAGCATTTT. As protein: CASRISRGSNQPQHF.

This clone was seen only once. This chain joins TRBV11-2 and TRBJ1-2, with 8 bases that match TRBD1. The germline V gene encodes CDR1 SGHAT and CDR2 FQNNGV. After removal of 2 bases from V and 2 bases from J, the junction contained 4 bases not matched to a gene. CDR3 length equals 15 residues. CDR3 nucleotides: TGTGCCAGCAGCTTAAGACAGGGGACGAACTATGGCTACACCTTC. It codes for CASSLRQGTNYGYTF.

The chain carries TRBV6-6 and TRBJ2-7; possibly TRBD2 for D (5 bases). Trimming stripped 4 bases from V and 3 bases from J, with 13 bases between. Germline V gives CDR1 MNHNY, CDR2 SVGAGI (reference sequence). The CDR3 sequence is 14 residues long. CDR3 protein: CASSSPSGNYEQYF. Written as DNA, the CDR3 is TGTGCCAGCAGTTCACCTTCGGGAAACTACGAGCAGTACTTC.

This sequence joins TRBV29-1 and TRBJ1-1; 9 positions match TRBD1. The CDR3 spans 16 residues. V was clipped by 6 bases and J by 1 base; unmatched bases: 12. CDR1 and CDR2 (germline): SQVTM, ANQGSEA. The CDR3 DNA follows: TGCAGCGTCCAACGTTTACTGACAGGGGGGAACACTGAAGCTTTCTTT. The encoded protein is CSVQRLLTGGNTEAFF.

This sequence joins TRBV2 and TRBJ1-1; no firm D call. Germline assignment: CDR1 SNHLY and CDR2 FYNNEI. With 7 bases removed from V and 8 bases from J, the gap between germline ends came to 14 bases. The CDR3 is 12 amino acids. CDR3 coding DNA: TGTGCCAGCAAAAATTTTCAGCAAGAAGCTTTCTTT. As protein: CASKNFQQEAFF.

The V gene is TRBV4-3, the J gene TRBJ2-4; TRBD2 might be the D (5 bases). The V gene's germline CDR1 is LGHNA and CDR2 YSLEER. The germline V and J ends were trimmed by 0 bases and 1 base, with 16 bases remaining between them. The CDR3 is 18 amino acids. The CDR3 region is CASSQDPGSGRAKNIQYF. In nucleotides, the CDR3 is TGCGCCAGCAGCCAAGATCCGGGGTCCGGTCGGGCCAAAAACATTCAGTACTTC.

The rearrangement joins TRBV5-1 to TRBJ2-3; D gene ambiguous. The CDR3 covers 16 residues. Germline V CDR1 and CDR2: SGHRS, YFSETQ. Trimming pared 0 bases from V and 2 bases from J, leaving 13 bases between. The CDR3 loop reads CASSLGSTSITDTQYF. CDR3 nucleotide sequence: TGCGCCAGCAGCTTGGGTAGTACGAGTATCACAGATACGCAGTATTTT.

The chain combines TRBV19 with TRBJ1-5, with TRBD1 matching 8 bases. Losses at the gene ends were 7 bases for V and 0 bases for J; bases not matched to a gene: 8. Germline CDR1 and CDR2: LNHDA and SQIVND (reference sequence). The length of the CDR3 is 16 residues. This CDR3 is CASTRTGINSNQPQHF. The DNA of the CDR3 is TGTGCCAGTACCAGGACAGGGATTAATAGCAATCAGCCCCAGCATTTT. Variable domain in full (rest from reference TRBV19 and TRBJ1-5): DGGITQSPKYLFRKEGQNVTLSCEQNLNHDAMYWYRQDPGQGLRLIYYSQIVNDFQKGDIAEGYSVSREKKESFPLTVTSAQKNPTAFYLCASTRTGINSNQPQHFGDGTRLSIL.

The chain recombines TRBV19 with TRBJ2-2; D gene unclear. CDR3 length: 12 residues. Trimming pared 9 bases from V and 5 bases from J, leaving 10 bases between. The V gene's germline CDR1 is LNHDA and CDR2 SQIVND (reference sequence). CDR3 DNA sequence: TGTGCCAGCAAAACGCTGACCGGGGAGCTGTTTTTT. Translated: CASKTLTGELFF.

The V call is TRBV11-2, the J call TRBJ2-7, with 10 nucleotides matching TRBD1. The CDR3 sequence is 14 residues long. The germline V gene encodes CDR1 SGHAT and CDR2 FQNNGV. The ends lost 5 bases at V and 6 bases at J; junction bases unmatched: 7. CDR3 loop: CASSRRQGAPEQYF. As DNA, the CDR3 is TGTGCCAGCAGCCGAAGACAGGGGGCGCCCGAGCAGTACTTC.

J is TRBJ2-7 and V is TRBV21-1; the table's D call, TRBD2, has no DNA check behind it. TRBV21-1 is marked as a pseudogene. CDR3 length equals 17 residues. The CDR3 bases are TGTGCCAGCAGCAAAGGACGGACCGGACTGCACCGATACGAGCAGTACTTC. This translates into CASSKGRTGLHRYEQYF.

The chain links TRBV2 to TRBJ2-6; D may be TRBD1 (6 bases). Trimming cost V 2 bases and J 2 bases, with 10 bases left between them. Germline lookup yields CDR1 SNHLY and CDR2 FYNNEI. CDR3 length: 16 residues. CDR3 coding DNA: TGTGCCAGCAGTGAAACTGGGGGCGCTGGGGCCAACGTCCTGACTTTC. Encoded protein: CASSETGGAGANVLTF.

The chain links TRBV14 to TRBJ1-6; D not resolved. The germline gives CDR1 SGHDN, CDR2 FVKESK. The CDR3 is 12 residues long. V shed 2 bases and J shed 7 bases, with 3 bases lying between them. Written as DNA, the CDR3 is TGTGCCAGCAGCCAATGGAATTCACCCCTCCACTTT. It translates to CASSQWNSPLHF. Supplemented by reference TRBV14 and TRBJ1-6, the full variable domain reads EAGVTQFPSHSVIEKGQTVTLRCDPISGHDNLYWYRRVMGKEIKFLLHFVKESKQDESGMPNNRFLAERTGGTYSTLKVQPAELEDSGVYFCASSQWNSPLHFGNGTRLTVT.